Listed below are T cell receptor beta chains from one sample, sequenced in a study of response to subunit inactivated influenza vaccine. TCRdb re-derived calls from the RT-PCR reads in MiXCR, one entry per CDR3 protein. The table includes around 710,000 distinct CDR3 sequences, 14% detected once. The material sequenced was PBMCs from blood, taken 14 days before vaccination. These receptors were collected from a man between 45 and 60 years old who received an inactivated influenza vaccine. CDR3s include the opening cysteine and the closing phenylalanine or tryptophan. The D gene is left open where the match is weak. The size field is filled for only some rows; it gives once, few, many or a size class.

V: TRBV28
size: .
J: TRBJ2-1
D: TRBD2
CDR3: CASSLRAGVPYNEQFF
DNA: TGTGCCAGCAGTTTAAGAGCGGGAGTCCCCTACAATGAGCAGTTCTTC

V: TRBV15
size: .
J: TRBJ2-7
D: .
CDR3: CATSSRLIKTTSYEQYF
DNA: TGTGCCACCAGCAGTCGACTGATAAAGACTACCTCCTACGAGCAGTACTTC

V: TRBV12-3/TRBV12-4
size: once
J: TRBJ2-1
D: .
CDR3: CASSLSAGGHNEQFF
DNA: TGTGCCAGCAGTTTAAGTGCCGGGGGCCACAATGAGCAGTTCTTC

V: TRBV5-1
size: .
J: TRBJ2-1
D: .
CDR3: CASSSVRDSYNEQFF
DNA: TGCGCCAGCAGCTCGGTACGGGATTCCTACAATGAGCAGTTCTTC

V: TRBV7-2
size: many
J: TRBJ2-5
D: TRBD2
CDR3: CASSLGLAGNQETQYF
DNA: TGTGCCAGCAGCTTAGGACTAGCGGGCAACCAAGAGACCCAGTACTTC

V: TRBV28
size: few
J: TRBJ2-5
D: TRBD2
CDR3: CASSPRPRLAYPETQYF
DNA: TGTGCCAGCAGTCCTCGCCCCCGACTAGCCTACCCAGAGACCCAGTACTTC

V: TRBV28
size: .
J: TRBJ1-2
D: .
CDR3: CASRYTGRPIKANYGYTF
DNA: TGTGCCAGCAGATATACAGGGCGCCCCATTAAAGCTAACTATGGCTACACCTTC

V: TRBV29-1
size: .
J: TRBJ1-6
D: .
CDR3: CSAQGGAGSPLHF
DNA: TGCAGCGCCCAAGGGGGGGCTGGGTCACCCCTCCACTTT

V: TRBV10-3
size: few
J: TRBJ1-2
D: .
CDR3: CAITTTGSRYGYTF
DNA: TGTGCCATCACAACCACAGGGTCCCGCTATGGCTACACCTTC

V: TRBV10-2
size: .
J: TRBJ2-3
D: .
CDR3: CASSRRSLSNTQYF
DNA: TGCGCCAGCAGTAGAAGGTCCCTATCTAATACGCAGTATTTT

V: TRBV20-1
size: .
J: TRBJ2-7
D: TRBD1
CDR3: CSAHRDRTYEQYF
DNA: TGCAGTGCGCACCGGGACAGAACCTACGAGCAGTACTTC

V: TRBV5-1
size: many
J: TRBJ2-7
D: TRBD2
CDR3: CASSFGTSGVYEQYF
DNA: TGCGCCAGCAGCTTCGGGACTAGCGGGGTCTACGAGCAGTACTTC

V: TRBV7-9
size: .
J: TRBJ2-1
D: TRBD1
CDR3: CASSSAGQGNEQFF
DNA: TGTGCCAGCAGCTCCGCGGGACAGGGCAATGAGCAGTTCTTC

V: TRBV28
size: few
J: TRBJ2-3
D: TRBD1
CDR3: CASSRVVGQDTDTQYF
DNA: TGTGCCAGCAGCCGTGTGGTGGGACAGGACACAGATACGCAGTATTTT

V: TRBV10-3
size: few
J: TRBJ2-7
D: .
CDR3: CAISPGQTYEQYF
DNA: TGTGCCATCAGCCCCGGACAGACCTACGAGCAGTACTTC

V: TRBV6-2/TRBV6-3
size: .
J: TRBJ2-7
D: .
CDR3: CASTQAGQRAYEQYF
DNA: TGTGCCAGCACACAGGCGGGACAAAGGGCATACGAGCAGTACTTC

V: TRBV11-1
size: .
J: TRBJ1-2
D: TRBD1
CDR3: CASSLTTGDGYTF
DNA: TGTGCCAGCAGCTTAACGACAGGGGACGGCTACACCTTC

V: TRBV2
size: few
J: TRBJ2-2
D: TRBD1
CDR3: CASTRQDRGPTGELFF
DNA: TGTGCCAGCACCAGGCAGGACAGGGGGCCGACCGGGGAGCTGTTTTTT

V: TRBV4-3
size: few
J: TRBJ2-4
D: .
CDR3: CASSQGSGSLGNIQYF
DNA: TGCGCCAGCAGCCAAGGTTCCGGGAGTTTGGGAAACATTCAGTACTTC

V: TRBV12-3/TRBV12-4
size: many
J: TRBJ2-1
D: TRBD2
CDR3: CASSLAGGGGNEQFF
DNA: TGTGCCAGCAGTTTAGCGGGGGGGGGTGGAAATGAGCAGTTCTTC

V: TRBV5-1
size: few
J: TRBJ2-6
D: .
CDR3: CASSLRGETGANVLTF
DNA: TGCGCCAGCAGCTTGCGTGGGGAAACTGGGGCCAACGTCCTGACTTTC

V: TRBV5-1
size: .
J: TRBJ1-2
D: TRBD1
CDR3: CASSGGQALDYGYTF
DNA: TGCGCCAGCAGCGGAGGACAGGCCCTGGACTATGGCTACACCTTC

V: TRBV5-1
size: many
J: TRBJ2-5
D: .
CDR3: CASSLQRGGETQYF
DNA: TGCGCCAGCAGCTTACAGCGAGGAGGGGAGACCCAGTACTTC

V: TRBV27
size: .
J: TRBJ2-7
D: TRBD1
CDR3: CASRRQGSVEQYF
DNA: TGTGCCAGCAGACGACAGGGTTCGGTCGAGCAGTACTTC

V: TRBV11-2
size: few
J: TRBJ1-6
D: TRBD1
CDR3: CASSLTGGPLHF
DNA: TGTGCCAGCAGCTTGACAGGGGGTCCCCTCCACTTT

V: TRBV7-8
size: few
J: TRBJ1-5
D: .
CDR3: CASSPRQANQPQHF
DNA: TGTGCCAGCAGCCCTAGACAGGCCAATCAGCCCCAGCATTTT

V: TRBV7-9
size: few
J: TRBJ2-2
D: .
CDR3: CASSLAGQYTGELFF
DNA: TGTGCCAGCAGCTTAGCGGGACAATACACCGGGGAGCTGTTTTTT

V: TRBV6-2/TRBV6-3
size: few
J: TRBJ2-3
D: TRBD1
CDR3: CASRFGQAPSTDTQYF
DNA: TGTGCCAGCCGGTTCGGACAGGCCCCTAGCACAGATACGCAGTATTTT

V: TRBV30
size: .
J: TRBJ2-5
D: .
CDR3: CAWNSRQVGETQYF
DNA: TGTGCCTGGAATAGTCGGCAGGTCGGAGAGACCCAGTACTTC

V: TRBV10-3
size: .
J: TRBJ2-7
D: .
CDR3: CAISESLQAYEQYF
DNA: TGTGCCATCAGTGAGTCTCTGCAGGCCTACGAGCAGTACTTC

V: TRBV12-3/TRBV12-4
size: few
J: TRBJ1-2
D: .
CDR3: CASSLGVVYGYTF
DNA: TGTGCCAGCAGTTTAGGGGTCGTCTATGGCTACACCTTC

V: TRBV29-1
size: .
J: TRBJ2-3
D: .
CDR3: CSVSPDSTDTQYF
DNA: TGCAGCGTGTCACCGGACAGCACAGATACGCAGTATTTT

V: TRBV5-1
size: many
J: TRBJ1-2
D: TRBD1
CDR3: CASSPDRVWYGYTF
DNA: TGCGCCAGCAGCCCGGACAGGGTTTGGTATGGCTACACCTTC

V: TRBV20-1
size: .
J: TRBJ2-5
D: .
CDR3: CSARGPLQETQYF
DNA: TGCAGTGCTAGAGGCCCACTCCAAGAGACCCAGTACTTC

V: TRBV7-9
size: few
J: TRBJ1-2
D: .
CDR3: CASSPVTGGYGYTF
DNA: TGTGCCAGCAGCCCTGTCACAGGAGGATATGGCTACACCTTC

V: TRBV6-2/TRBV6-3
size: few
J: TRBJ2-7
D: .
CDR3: CASSYSSIVFDFSSDYEQYF
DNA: TGTGCCAGCAGTTACTCGAGTATAGTTTTCGACTTTTCATCAGATTACGAGCAGTACTTC

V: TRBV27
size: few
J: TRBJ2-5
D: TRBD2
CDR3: CASSPRPGGPETQYF
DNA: TGTGCCAGCAGTCCAAGACCGGGAGGCCCAGAGACCCAGTACTTC

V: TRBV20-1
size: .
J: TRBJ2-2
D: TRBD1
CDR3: CSASTIGGANTGELFF
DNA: TGCAGTGCTAGCACCATAGGGGGCGCGAACACCGGGGAGCTGTTTTTT

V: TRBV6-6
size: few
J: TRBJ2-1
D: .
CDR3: CASSPWVGNEQFF
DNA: TGTGCCAGCTCCCCTTGGGTAGGCAATGAGCAGTTCTTC

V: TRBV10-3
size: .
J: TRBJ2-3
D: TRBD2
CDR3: CASSGEHTDTQYF
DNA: TGTGCCAGTAGCGGGGAGCACACAGATACGCAGTATTTT

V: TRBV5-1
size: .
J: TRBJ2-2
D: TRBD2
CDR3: CACSLSGGPSTGELFF
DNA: TGCGCCTGCAGCTTGTCGGGGGGGCCTTCGACCGGGGAGCTGTTTTTT

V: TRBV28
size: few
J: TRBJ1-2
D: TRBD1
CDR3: CASSLPRTGRYGYTF
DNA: TGTGCCAGCAGTTTACCACGGACAGGGAGATATGGCTACACCTTC

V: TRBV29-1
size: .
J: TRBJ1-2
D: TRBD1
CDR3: CSVDGTAYGYTF
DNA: TGCAGCGTTGACGGGACAGCGTATGGCTACACCTTC

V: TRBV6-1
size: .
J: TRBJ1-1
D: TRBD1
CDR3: CAGNWDRGATEAFF
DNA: TGTGCCGGGAACTGGGACAGGGGAGCCACTGAAGCTTTCTTT

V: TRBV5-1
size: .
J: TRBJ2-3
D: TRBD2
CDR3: CASSYVAGGAGGTDTQYF
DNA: TGCGCCAGCAGCTATGTAGCGGGGGGAGCCGGGGGCACAGATACGCAGTATTTT

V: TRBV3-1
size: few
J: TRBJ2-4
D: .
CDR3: CASSQDLLVLNIQYF
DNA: TGTGCCAGCAGCCAAGATCTGCTAGTCCTCAACATTCAGTACTTC

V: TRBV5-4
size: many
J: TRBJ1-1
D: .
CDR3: CASSLARANTEAFF
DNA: TGTGCCAGCAGCTTGGCTAGGGCCAACACTGAAGCTTTCTTT

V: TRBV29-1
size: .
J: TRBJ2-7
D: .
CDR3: CSVETFSYEQYF
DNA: TGCAGCGTTGAAACCTTTTCCTACGAGCAGTACTTC

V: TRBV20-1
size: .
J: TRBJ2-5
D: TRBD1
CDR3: CSAASTGGRETQYF
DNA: TGCAGTGCGGCTAGTACAGGGGGACGGGAGACCCAGTACTTC